These 11 T cell receptor beta chains came from one sample sequenced in a study of blood T cell repertoires in COVID-19. Clones were sequenced by immunoSEQ multiplex PCR, and TCRdb holds only the in-frame ones, with some missing. This repertoire shows more than 350,000 clones, around nine tenths found once; its top ten account for 1.4%. The sample comprised PBMCs or T cells enriched from blood (not recorded which). These receptors were taken from a woman aged 18-35 years who had been exposed to COVID-19.

This chain links TRBV18 with TRBJ1-1, with 9 bases lining up with TRBD1. Germline trimming cut 5 bases from V and 0 bases from J; bases unmatched to any gene: 10. The CDR3 has 17 amino acids. Germline V gene data show CDR1 as KGHSH and CDR2 as LQKENI. This CDR3 is CASSIRDRVSLNTEAFF. In nucleotides, the CDR3 is TGTGCCAGCTCAATACGGGACAGGGTATCCCTGAACACTGAAGCTTTCTTT. Filled out from reference TRBV18 and TRBJ1-1, the complete variable domain reads NAGVMQNPRHLVRRRGQEARLRCSPMKGHSHVYWYRQLPEEGLKFMVYLQKENIIDESGMPKERFSAEFPKEGPSILRIQQVVRGDSAAYFCASSIRDRVSLNTEAFFGQGTRLTVV.

The rearrangement joins TRBV9 to TRBJ2-3, with D unclear. V was clipped by 7 bases and J by 1 base, with 10 bases between them. Germline V gene data show CDR1 as SGDLS and CDR2 as YYNGEE. This CDR3 has 13 residues. CDR3 DNA sequence: TGTGCCAGCGGAGTAGCTGGCACAGATACGCAGTATTTT. Translating gives CASGVAGTDTQYF.

V gene TRBV5-1 combines with J gene TRBJ1-1; D not certain. CDR1 is SGHRS, CDR2 YFSETQ, per germline. The CDR3 covers 15 residues. Deletions cut 4 bases from V and 0 bases from J, with 13 bases between. For the CDR3, the DNA is TGCGCCAGCAGCCTGGTGGCAAATGTGAACACTGAAGCTTTCTTT. It encodes CASSLVANVNTEAFF. Combining the CDR3 with reference TRBV5-1 and TRBJ1-1 gives the whole variable domain KAGVTQTPRYLIKTRGQQVTLSCSPISGHRSVSWYQQTPGQGLQFLFEYFSETQRNKGNFPGRFSGRQFSNSRSEMNVSTLELGDSALYLCASSLVANVNTEAFFGQGTRLTVV.

The V gene is TRBV29-1, the J gene TRBJ2-5; tentatively, D is TRBD2 (5 bases). V shed 7 bases and J shed 3 bases, with 18 bases lying between them. CDR1 and CDR2 from the germline V gene are SQVTM and ANQGSEA. This CDR3 region has 14 residues. CDR3 loop: CSGLQPPVEETQYF. In DNA, the CDR3 is TGCAGCGGACTACAGCCGCCGGTAGAAGAGACCCAGTACTTC.

This clone was observed at least ten times. The chain uses TRBV7-9 and TRBJ2-1; tentative D call: TRBD2 (6 bases). CDR3 length equals 15 residues. Trimming cost V 1 base and J 7 bases, with 14 bases left between them. Germline assignment: CDR1 SEHNR and CDR2 FQNEAQ (reference sequence). DNA for the CDR3: TGTGCCAGCAGCTTAGGGGACTTACAAGGAAATGAGCAGTTCTTC. This translates into CASSLGDLQGNEQFF.

This clone was counted a single time. The genes are TRBV5-6 and TRBJ2-1; D possibly corresponds to TRBD2 (6 bases). Trimming cost V 2 bases and J 1 base, with 13 bases left between them. Germline V lookup: CDR1 SGHDT, CDR2 YYEEEE. This CDR3 is built from 16 residues. The CDR3: CASSFLGRGSYNEQFF. The CDR3 DNA sequence: TGTGCCAGCAGCTTTCTTGGGCGGGGATCCTACAATGAGCAGTTCTTC.

This chain links TRBV28 with TRBJ1-4; a possible D gene is TRBD1 (6 bases). Trimming removed 6 bases at V and 4 bases at J, with 15 bases between. The CDR3 is 15 residues long. CDR1 MDHEN and CDR2 SYDVKM come from the germline V gene. The CDR3 is CASSEEDSLNEKLFF. The CDR3 region has the DNA TGTGCCAGCAGCGAAGAGGACAGCCTTAATGAAAAACTGTTTTTT.

The chain has TRBV9 and TRBJ1-2, with D possibly TRBD1 on 5 matching bases. CDR3 length: 13 residues. Germline CDR1 SGDLS, CDR2 YYNGEE. The germline V and J ends were trimmed by 0 bases and 13 bases, with 16 bases remaining between them. CDR3 in amino acids: CASSVETGLDCTF. The CDR3 nucleotides read TGTGCCAGCAGCGTAGAAACAGGACTAGACTGCACCTTC.

With regard to this clone: Other nucleotide sequences from this sample produce the same CDR3. The genes are TRBV9 and TRBJ1-2, with D tentatively TRBD1 (6 bases). From germline, CDR1 is SGDLS and CDR2 YYNGEE. The CDR3 runs 13 residues. V lost 2 bases and J lost 4, with 9 bases in between. CDR3 in DNA: TGTGCCAGCAGCGTGCAAGGGGGCTATGGCTACACCTTC. This codes for CASSVQGGYGYTF.

This clone has a single count. This chain links TRBV27 with TRBJ2-2; 8 nucleotides agree with TRBD1. After removal of 6 bases from V and 2 bases from J, the junction contained 5 bases not matched to a gene. CDR1 MNHEY and CDR2 SMNVEV come from the germline V gene (reference sequence). The CDR3 has 15 residues. The CDR3 nucleotides are TGTGCCAGCAGCACCGGGACAGGCAACACCGGGGAGCTGTTTTTT. Its protein product is CASSTGTGNTGELFF.

This CDR3 is CASSVDPAGEYGYTF. CDR3 DNA sequence: TGTGCCAGCAGCGTAGATCCGGCAGGGGAATATGGCTACACCTTC. This chain joins TRBV9 and TRBJ1-2; the D gene is possibly TRBD1 (6 bases). Trimming left V 0 bases short and J 5 bases short, with 14 bases between. CDR1 is SGDLS and CDR2 is YYNGEE in the germline V gene. The CDR3 loop spans 15 amino acids.